This T cell receptor beta chain was sequenced for a study of T cell responses to AZD1222 COVID-19 vaccine. In this sample, this clone turned up a few times. This CDR3 has 13 residues. The V end was cut by 5 bases, the J end by 4 bases, with 11 bases between. Germline V lookup: CDR1 LNHNV, CDR2 YYDKDF (reference sequence). Sequencing used immunoSEQ multiplex PCR; TCRdb keeps in-frame clones, though not all of them. Of 130,000 to 150,000 clones listed, about nine tenths are singletons. Here the sequenced sample was peripheral blood, taken 28 days after the second AZD1222 dose. The chain joins TRBV15 to TRBJ1-2; D perhaps matches TRBD1 (5 bases). The TCR comes from an adult who received the AZD1222 COVID-19 vaccine. The CDR3, as DNA: TGTGCCACCAGCGTTCCCGGGGCCTATGGCTACACCTTC. This translates into CATSVPGAYGYTF.